The 29 T cell receptor beta chains given below trace back to one sample, sequenced in a study of T-cell memory formation after mild COVID-19. TCRdb re-derived calls from the 5' RACE reads in MiXCR, one entry per CDR3 protein. Of approximately 350,000 distinct CDR3 sequences in the sample, roughly 14% were seen once. The sequencing sample was made of PBMCs or a T cell subset sorted from them (not recorded which). The source of these receptors is a man between 18 and 35 years old who had mild COVID-19 (a few samples of this study predate the infection). Cell type and time point are not known.

The chain employs TRBV29-1 and TRBJ2-3, with 7 bases matching TRBD2. V shed 1 base, J shed 0 bases, and the junction held 7 bases outside the gene matches. Germline V gene sequence: CDR1 SQVTM, CDR2 ANQGSEA. This CDR3 contains 16 residues. Here the CDR3 reads CSVEGLAETSTDTQYF. CDR3 nucleotides: TGCAGCGTTGAAGGTCTAGCGGAAACTAGCACAGATACGCAGTATTTT.

J is TRBJ2-2 and V is TRBV2; a possible D gene is TRBD1 (6 bases). This CDR3 is built from 14 residues. Trimming took 6 bases from V and 1 from J, leaving 9 bases between them. CDR1 and CDR2 (germline): SNHLY, FYNNEI. CDR3 residues: CASRQQGNTGELFF. The CDR3 DNA sequence: TGTGCCAGCAGACAACAGGGGAACACCGGGGAGCTGTTTTTT.

The CDR3 nucleotides read TGTGCCACTGGACAGGGGGCGAATTCACCCCTCCACTTT. Amino acids: CATGQGANSPLHF. This rearrangement joins TRBV6-6 to TRBJ1-6; 11 bases are a match to TRBD1. The germline V gene encodes CDR1 MNHNY and CDR2 SVGAGI (reference sequence). The CDR3 consists of 13 residues. J was trimmed by 7 bases and V by 10 bases; bases with no gene match: 3.

This clonotype was observed a few times. V and J are TRBV30 and TRBJ1-2, with a weak D call TRBD1 (6 bases). The V end lost 3 bases, the J end lost 2 bases, and 16 bases lay between the germline ends. The germline V gene has CDR1 GTSNPN and CDR2 SVGIG (reference sequence). This CDR3 contains 15 residues. The CDR3 sequence is CAWRRYQGGNYGYTF. The CDR3 bases are TGTGCCTGGAGACGGTATCAAGGGGGGAACTATGGCTACACCTTC. The entire variable domain, with the rest obtained from reference TRBV30 and TRBJ1-2, is as follows: SQTIHQWPATLVQPVGSPLSLECTVEGTSNPNLYWYRQAAGRGLQLLFYSVGIGQISSEVPQNLSASRPQDRQFILSSKKLLLSDSGFYLCAWRRYQGGNYGYTFGSGTRLTVV.

This clonotype occurred a few times. The rearrangement uses TRBV28 and TRBJ2-7; 8 positions agree with TRBD1. The CDR3 spans 14 residues. The ends lost 5 bases at V and 4 bases at J; junction bases unmatched: 7. Germline lookup yields CDR1 MDHEN and CDR2 SYDVKM. DNA of the CDR3: TGTGCCAGCAGTCGACAGGGGTCGATGTACGAGCAGTACTTC. It is translated as CASSRQGSMYEQYF. Together with reference TRBV28 and TRBJ2-7, the CDR3 gives the full variable domain: DVKVTQSSRYLVKRTGEKVFLECVQDMDHENMFWYRQDPGLGLRLIYFSYDVKMKEKGDIPEGYSVSREKKERFSLILESASTNQTSMYLCASSRQGSMYEQYFGPGTRLTVT.

The chain employs TRBV14 and TRBJ1-1; TRBD1 matches 9 bases. Germline CDR1 reads SGHDN; CDR2 reads FVKESK. The CDR3 is 13 residues long. V lost 5 bases, J lost 7 bases, and 5 bases stayed unmatched. This CDR3 reads CASSWGQGDEAFF. CDR3 coding DNA: TGTGCCAGCAGCTGGGGACAGGGAGATGAAGCTTTCTTT. The full variable domain, its missing parts supplied by reference TRBV14 and TRBJ1-1, is EAGVTQFPSHSVIEKGQTVTLRCDPISGHDNLYWYRRVMGKEIKFLLHFVKESKQDESGMPNNRFLAERTGGTYSTLKVQPAELEDSGVYFCASSWGQGDEAFFGQGTRLTVV.

A few counts support this clonotype. The V gene is TRBV13, the J gene TRBJ2-5; D uncertain. The CDR3 loop spans 14 amino acids. Trimming left V 5 bases short and J 4 bases short, with 14 bases between. Per the germline V gene, CDR1 is PRHDT and CDR2 is FYEKMQ (reference sequence). CDR3 region: CASSAGSVGETQYF. CDR3 bases: TGTGCCAGCAGCGCCGGATCGGTGGGAGAGACCCAGTACTTC. The full variable domain, completed using reference TRBV13 and TRBJ2-5, is AAGVIQSPRHLIKEKRETATLKCYPIPRHDTVYWYQQGPGQDPQFLISFYEKMQSDKGSIPDRFSAQQFSDYHSELNMSSLELGDSALYFCASSAGSVGETQYFGPGTRLLVL.

There are a few counts of this clonotype. V is TRBV7-9 and J is TRBJ2-7; no clear D gene. The germline V gene has CDR1 SEHNR and CDR2 FQNEAQ (reference sequence). The CDR3 covers 16 residues. Between the trimmed V and J ends, which lost 5 bases and 2 bases, there was a span of 19 bases. The CDR3 protein is CASSPPDPRWTYEQYF. CDR3 in DNA: TGTGCCAGCAGCCCCCCGGACCCCCGGTGGACCTACGAGCAGTACTTC.

This clonotype came up a few times. The chain employs TRBV6-6 and TRBJ2-6; tentative D call: TRBD1 (5 bases). CDR1 MNHNY and CDR2 SVGAGI come from the germline V gene (reference sequence). This CDR3 spans 18 amino acids. V dropped 2 bases and J dropped 0 bases, with 14 bases sitting between them. DNA for the CDR3: TGTGCCAGCAGTTACGGTTGGACAAGTTACTCTGGGGCCAACGTCCTGACTTTC. It encodes CASSYGWTSYSGANVLTF.

This chain connects TRBV12-3 or TRBV12-4 to TRBJ1-1; unclear D gene. The CDR3 runs to 15 residues. V was clipped by 0 bases and J by 0 bases, with 8 bases between them. The CDR3 protein is CASSLALRVNTEAFF. CDR3 bases: TGTGCCAGCAGTTTAGCGCTTAGGGTGAACACTGAAGCTTTCTTT.

The chain links TRBV30 to TRBJ1-6; D is unresolved. The V gene's germline CDR1 is GTSNPN and CDR2 SVGIG (reference sequence). This CDR3 has 13 residues. Trimming removed 0 bases from V and 7 bases from J, with 7 bases in between. This CDR3 reads CAWSVHQNSPLHF. In DNA form, the CDR3 reads TGTGCCTGGAGTGTACATCAGAATTCACCCCTCCACTTT.

J is TRBJ2-6 and V is TRBV4-3, with D perhaps matching TRBD1 (6 bases). This CDR3 spans 15 amino acids. The ends were cut back, 3 bases at V and 6 bases at J, with 12 bases in the middle. Germline assignment: CDR1 LGHNA and CDR2 YSLEER. CDR3 sequence reads: CASSQRRDMANVLTF. As DNA, the CDR3 is TGCGCCAGCAGCCAGCGACGGGACATGGCCAACGTCCTGACTTTC.

This clonotype was detected a few times. The rearrangement joins TRBV3-1 to TRBJ1-2; possibly TRBD1 for D (5 bases). CDR3 length: 14 amino acids. Trimming shortened V by 4 bases and J by 8 bases, and 17 bases separated the two germline ends. Germline CDR1 and CDR2: LGHDT and YNNKEL (reference sequence). As DNA, the CDR3 is TGTGCCAGCAGCCCGCTTGTAGGGGATGGCGGCTACACCTTC. Its protein product is CASSPLVGDGGYTF. Supplemented by reference TRBV3-1 and TRBJ1-2, the full variable domain reads DTAVSQTPKYLVTQMGNDKSIKCEQNLGHDTMYWYKQDSKKFLKIMFSYNNKELIINETVPNRFSPKSPDKAHLNLHINSLELGDSAVYFCASSPLVGDGGYTFGSGTRLTVV.

In its sample, this clonotype was seen a few times. The CDR3 loop is CATTFGTSGGPTDTQYF. The CDR3 DNA is TGTGCCACCACCTTCGGGACTAGCGGGGGCCCCACAGATACGCAGTATTTT. The chain links TRBV24-1 to TRBJ2-3; 14 bases line up with TRBD2. J lost 2 bases, V lost 8 bases, and 8 bases had no gene match. CDR3 size: 17 residues. Per germline, CDR1 KGHDR and CDR2 SFDVKD.

The chain couples TRBV5-1 to TRBJ2-3, with 7 bases matching TRBD2. The V gene's germline CDR1 is SGHRS and CDR2 YFSETQ. Trimming took 0 bases from V and 2 from J; bases not matched to a gene: 6. The CDR3 runs 16 residues. The CDR3 DNA reads as TGCGCCAGCAGCTTGGACTCACTAGCGACCACAGATACGCAGTATTTT. Translation gives CASSLDSLATTDTQYF.

This clonotype was observed many times. The chain combines TRBV24-1 with TRBJ2-3, with 10 bases lining up with TRBD1. V lost 4 bases, J lost 5 bases, and 5 bases stayed unmatched. The germline gives CDR1 KGHDR, CDR2 SFDVKD. The CDR3 extends over 15 amino acids. The CDR3, as DNA: TGTGCCACCAGTGACCGGACAGGGGGAGTAGATACGCAGTATTTT. The encoded protein is CATSDRTGGVDTQYF.

This rearrangement joins TRBV12-3 or TRBV12-4 to TRBJ2-2; the D is unclear. Trimming took 2 bases from V and 1 from J, leaving 8 bases between them. The CDR3 covers 15 residues. The CDR3 DNA sequence: TGTGCCAGCAGTTTATATACGGGGAACACCGGGGAGCTGTTTTTT. This encodes CASSLYTGNTGELFF.

This clonotype was observed many times. This chain joins TRBV5-1 and TRBJ2-2, with no clear D. Germline CDR1 and CDR2: SGHRS and YFSETQ. This CDR3 is 15 amino acids long. V was trimmed by 4 bases and J by 4 bases, leaving 14 bases between them. Here the CDR3 reads CASSPDGRVTGELFF. CDR3 coding DNA: TGCGCCAGCAGCCCGGACGGGCGAGTCACCGGGGAGCTGTTTTTT.

This clonotype has a count of ten or more. The rearrangement links TRBV5-1 to TRBJ2-2; D tentatively fits TRBD1 or TRBD2 (5 bases each). Germline lookup yields CDR1 SGHRS and CDR2 YFSETQ. Trimming pared 4 bases from V and 6 bases from J, leaving 10 bases between. The CDR3 covers 13 residues. CDR3 nucleotides: TGCGCCAGCAGCGCCCAGGGAGCCGGGGAGCTGTTTTTT. Its protein product is CASSAQGAGELFF.

CDR3 residues: CSARETMRQGNTEAFF. As DNA, the CDR3 is TGCAGTGCTAGAGAAACAATGAGACAGGGGAACACTGAAGCTTTCTTT. The chain uses TRBV20-1 and TRBJ1-1; 7 bases are a match to TRBD1. V gave up 0 bases and J gave up 1 base; unmatched junction bases: 8. This CDR3 spans 16 amino acids. The V gene's germline CDR1 is DFQATT and CDR2 SNEGSKA (reference sequence).

The chain couples TRBV21-1 to TRBJ2-1. TRBV21-1 is a pseudogene segment. The CDR3 covers 14 residues. The CDR3 nucleotides are TGTGCCAGCAGCAAAGAGGTCAGATGCAATGAGCAGTTCTTC. It specifies CASSKEVRCNEQFF.

This clonotype was picked up a small number of times. The chain carries TRBV15 and TRBJ2-7; D gene uncertain. The CDR3 runs 15 residues. In germline, CDR1 is LNHNV, CDR2 YYDKDF (reference sequence). Between the trimmed V and J ends, which lost 0 bases and 2 bases, there was a span of 11 bases. CDR3 sequence (DNA): TGTGCCACCAGCAGAGATTCCCTGGGTCCCTACGAGCAGTACTTC. This gives the protein CATSRDSLGPYEQYF.

This clonotype occurred a few times. This chain uses TRBV6-5 with TRBJ2-7; tentatively, D is TRBD2 (6 bases). The CDR3 is 14 residues long. Germline assignment: CDR1 MNHEY and CDR2 SVGAGI. Trimming pared 2 bases from V and 4 bases from J, leaving 12 bases between. The CDR3 DNA is TGTGCCAGCAGTTACCGCGGGGCAGCATACGAGCAGTACTTC. Translation gives CASSYRGAAYEQYF.

V usage is TRBV7-6 and J usage is TRBJ1-2; D is possibly TRBD1 (5 bases). There are 15 residues in the CDR3. The germline CDR1 and CDR2 sequences are SGHVS and FNYEAQ. The germline V and J ends were trimmed by 4 bases and 3 bases, with 15 bases remaining between them. CDR3 protein: CASSWGTELDYGYTF. The CDR3 coding sequence is TGTGCCAGCAGCTGGGGGACCGAACTTGACTATGGCTACACCTTC.

This clonotype occurred a few times. This rearrangement joins TRBV9 to TRBJ2-5; 7 bases fit TRBD2. V shed 0 bases, J shed 3 bases, and the junction held 5 bases outside the gene matches. Germline CDR1 is SGDLS and CDR2 is YYNGEE. The CDR3 totals 15 residues. CDR3 loop: CASSVGLGGEETQYF. The DNA for the CDR3 is TGTGCCAGCAGCGTAGGATTGGGGGGGGAAGAGACCCAGTACTTC.

This clonotype was detected ten times or more. This rearrangement joins TRBV9 to TRBJ2-5; tentatively, D is TRBD2 (6 bases). CDR1 and CDR2 from the germline V gene are SGDLS and YYNGEE. The V and J ends lost 4 bases and 5 bases respectively, with 21 bases between them. The CDR3 loop spans 16 amino acids. In DNA form, the CDR3 reads TGTGCCAGCAGCCCCCACCTCAGCGGGTTTAAGGAGACCCAGTACTTC. Translating gives CASSPHLSGFKETQYF.

V and J are TRBV10-3 and TRBJ2-7; possibly TRBD2 for D (5 bases). This CDR3 is 13 amino acids long. V lost 4 bases and J 4 bases, leaving 11 bases between the germline ends. Germline values: CDR1 ENHRY, CDR2 SYGVKD. The CDR3 region is CAISANTGYEQYF. CDR3 bases: TGTGCCATCAGTGCGAATACGGGATACGAGCAGTACTTC.

The J gene is TRBJ1-5, the V gene TRBV6-2 or TRBV6-3; D gene ambiguous. Trimming took 4 bases from V and 8 from J, leaving 12 bases between them. The CDR3 totals 13 residues. Germline values: CDR1 MNHEY, CDR2 SVGEGT. CDR3 DNA sequence: TGTGCCAGCAGTTCCCGGCCTGGGGAGCCCCAGCATTTT. This gives the protein CASSSRPGEPQHF.

This chain joins TRBV4-3 and TRBJ2-1, with D possibly being TRBD1 (6 bases). CDR3 length equals 15 residues. Trimming pared 1 base from V and 10 bases from J, leaving 17 bases between. The germline V gene has CDR1 LGHNA and CDR2 YSLEER. CDR3 region: CASSQVATGSGEQFF. CDR3 bases: TGCGCCAGCAGCCAAGTAGCTACAGGGTCGGGCGAGCAGTTCTTC.